Below, one T cell receptor beta chain is given with its context. A few counts support this clonotype. What this receptor recognizes is not known. The record has no base qualities; no much larger clone is one base away. These data come from a study of identical twins (dated by TCRdb to about 2016). The study in broad terms: To test whether fetal clonotypes persist, this study deep-sequenced TCR alpha and beta repertoires from monozygotic twins, from unrelated adults of various ages, and from cord blood. To rule out contamination, the twin experiments were replicated at different times with different library preparation protocols. The paper as a whole reports these results and caveats: Excess twin sharing in beta out-of-frame sequences was weaker because fewer shared sequences lowered the signal-to-noise ratio. Compared with coincidental sharing between unrelated individuals, an excess of low generation-probability sequences was observed among out-of-frame TCR alpha sequences shared between twins. Abundant cord blood beta clonotypes had fewer insertions, young adult naive repertoires showed a similar but weaker trend, and memory repertoires showed no such trend. In monozygotic twins, recombination models systematically underestimated out-of-frame TCR alpha sharing, but the models matched the sharing seen between unrelated individuals. Conclusions relied on cross-sectional statistical analysis, since the same donors could not be followed over many years. Invariant T cells such as MAIT and iNKT could partly confound zero-insertion analyses, although diverse VJ usage argued against such confounding for most clonotypes.

To prepare the library, 5' RACE was applied. Sequencing used an Illumina HiSeq 2000. A universal primer binding site was introduced by template switching, and a unique molecular identifier was present in the final cDNA, enabling accurate counting of TCR cDNA molecules. Specific primers in the conserved constant-segment region were used to synthesize first-strand cDNA for TCR alpha and beta chains. Each cDNA library was double barcoded, with a SMART-Mk sample barcode plus Illumina barcodes, to control for contamination. TruSeq adapter sequences and Illumina sample barcodes were added in two successive PCR steps. TCR alpha and beta cDNA libraries were sequenced on the Illumina HiSeq platform with custom primers. The published analysis was carried out like this. MiGEC processed the raw reads to extract unique molecular identifiers, while MiXCR was used to determine the CDR3 positions. Recombination models were inferred per individual with the repgenHMM and IGoR tools using an EM algorithm. Shared clonotype analysis was performed with the tcR package in R, normalizing sharing by the product of cloneset sizes. To study raw recombination without the effects of thymic and clonal selection, out-of-frame nonproductive sequences were analyzed. TCRdb cleaned the public reads at Q25 with fastp, built clones with MiXCR and kept in-frame beta chains. Every entry covers one CDR3 protein and lists the most common genes and DNA from its rows. The V and J calls and clone size are TCRdb's, not the authors'. Here the sample has about 520,000 distinct CDR3 sequences; approximately 22% occur a single time. The ten biggest clones cover 0.75% to 0.95% of the sample.

Deletion took 4 bases off V and 6 bases off J, with a span of 10 bases between the germline ends. The CDR3 holds 11 amino acids from the cysteine to the phenylalanine. The retained sequence is limited to the CDR3, 33 bases, with the frame set at the first base. Based on the germline V gene (reference sequence), the CDR1 and CDR2 sequences are DFQATT and SNEGSKA. Only healthy Caucasian donors were included. Three pairs of female monozygotic twins, all aged roughly 18 to 29 years, made up the twin cohort. Positive isolation kits from Invitrogen were used to isolate CD4+ and CD8+ T cell populations. These same data were also listed under a study on T cells expressing NK-cell markers. The second investigation adds: Fewer than ten donors provided sorted CD3+CD56+NKG2C+, CD3+CD56+NKG2C- and CD3+CD56-NKG2C+ T-cell subsets, whose TCR beta-chain repertoires were profiled. Among the eight sequenced donors, only one was HCMV-seronegative, while the other seven were HCMV-seropositive. To restrict sorting to alphabetaTCR-expressing T cells, an anti-gammadeltaTCR antibody was added in several experiments. For several donors, the dominant CD3+CD56+NKG2C+ clonotypes were among the top 10 CD8+ clonotypes and accounted for 1.0-7.0% of CD8+ T cells. Those dominant clonotypes were again the most abundant among CD3+CD56-NKG2C+ cells in a handful of donors, at roughly 25-60.1%. It remained unclear whether the expanded NKG2C-expressing T cell clones were specific for HCMV antigens. The eight sequenced donors were randomly selected healthy volunteers, three men and five women. HCMV-specific IgG was detected in serum with a commercial ELISA kit to determine HCMV serostatus. Reads were demultiplexed and grouped by UMI with MIGEC, and clonotypes were assembled and quantified with MiTCR. To remove erroneous sequences, TCR cDNA sequences were retained only when supported by two or more reads. The tcR package was used for downstream repertoire analysis, and clonotypes were matched between fractions using CDR3 nucleotide sequence together with V segment. VDJmatch was used to annotate antigen specificity against VDJdb, with one amino acid substitution allowed in CDR3.

The chain is made from TRBV20-1 and TRBJ2-7; too little of a D gene remains to name it. Sequenced sample: CD4+ T cells sorted from blood. The sequence was collected from a woman younger than 30 in good health. The DNA sequence is TGCAGTGCTATAAACAGACTCGAGCAGTACTTC. Translated, it gives CSAINRLEQYF.